A selection of T cell receptor beta chains follows, all from one sample in a study of beta chain features in type 1 diabetes. Sequencing was performed with immunoSEQ multiplex PCR; in TCRdb, only in-frame clones are kept and a portion is missing. The sample records hundreds of thousands of clones, 68% being singletons. Sequenced input: naive CD4+ T cells from blood. All receptors derive from a young man in good health. Both conserved end residues are part of each CDR3. Fields, in order: V gene, J gene, D gene, clone size, CDR3 protein, CDR3 DNA. A D gene is named only where the DNA matches it firmly. Not all rows give a size; the values are once, few, many and, for expanded clones, a class.

TRBV27,TRBJ2-4,-,-,CASSPTVAKNIQYF,TGTGCCAGCAGTCCAACAGTAGCCAAAAACATTCAGTACTTC
TRBV5-4,TRBJ2-5,-,-,CASSLTGRRETQYF,TGTGCCAGCAGCTTGACAGGGAGACGAGAGACCCAGTACTTC
TRBV29-1,TRBJ2-2,-,few,CSVLEGPGELFF,TGCAGCGTCTTAGAGGGGCCCGGGGAGCTGTTTTTT
TRBV2,TRBJ1-6,-,-,CASRSTGNYNSPLHF,TGTGCCAGCAGATCAACAGGGAACTATAATTCACCCCTCCACTTT
TRBV9,TRBJ2-7,-,-,CASARDEQYF,TGTGCCAGCGCCAGGGACGAGCAGTACTTC
TRBV10-3,TRBJ2-7,-,-,CAISTQGNEQYF,TGTGCCATCAGTACTCAGGGGAACGAGCAGTACTTC
TRBV29-1,TRBJ2-1,-,-,CSVDPLSSYNEQFF,TGCAGCGTTGACCCTTTGAGCTCCTACAATGAGCAGTTCTTC
TRBV6-5,TRBJ2-1,TRBD1,-,CASSKGTGVFREQFF,TGTGCCAGCAGTAAAGGGACAGGGGTTTTTCGTGAGCAGTTCTTC
TRBV28,TRBJ2-4,-,-,CASTTGIRKNIQYF,TGTGCCAGCACCACAGGGATAAGGAAAAACATTCAGTACTTC
TRBV7-9,TRBJ2-3,-,-,CASSLVRGGRTDTQYF,TGTGCCAGCAGCTTAGTCCGCGGGGGCCGCACAGATACGCAGTATTTT
TRBV30,TRBJ2-7,TRBD2,-,CAWSPGLAGTF,TGTGCCTGGAGCCCGGGACTAGCGGGTACTTTC
TRBV5-1,TRBJ2-5,TRBD2,-,CASRSTGLAWETQYF,TGCGCCAGCAGAAGTACGGGACTAGCGTGGGAGACCCAGTACTTC
TRBV28,TRBJ2-7,-,-,CASSRWGYEQYF,TGTGCCAGCAGCCGATGGGGCTACGAGCAGTACTTC
TRBV14,TRBJ1-2,-,few,CASSQAGAAEDTF,TGTGCCAGCAGCCAAGCGGGGGCGGCCGAAGACACCTTC
TRBV7-9,TRBJ2-1,TRBD2,few,CASSLSGAYNEQFF,TGTGCCAGCAGCCTCAGCGGGGCATACAATGAGCAGTTCTTC
TRBV4-1,TRBJ2-1,-,-,CASSAAPLAFLYNEQFF,TGCGCCAGCAGCGCTGCCCCTCTAGCGTTTCTTTACAATGAGCAGTTCTTC
TRBV1,TRBJ2-5,-,-,CTSSHGRSARETQYF,TGCACCAGCAGCCATGGACGTTCGGCGAGAGAGACCCAGTACTTC
TRBV15,TRBJ2-4,TRBD2,-,CATSRGTSDVNIQYF,TGTGCCACCAGCAGAGGGACTAGCGATGTTAACATTCAGTACTTC
TRBV5-1,TRBJ2-5,TRBD1,once,CASSSTDRGKETQYF,TGCGCCAGCAGCTCAACGGACAGGGGAAAAGAGACCCAGTACTTC
TRBV27,TRBJ2-3,-,few,CASSLAGLTDTQYF,TGTGCCAGCAGTTTAGCGGGACTCACAGATACGCAGTATTTT
TRBV29-1,TRBJ1-1,-,-,CSVEGGIEAFF,TGCAGCGTTGAAGGAGGCATTGAAGCTTTCTTT
TRBV30,TRBJ2-7,TRBD2,-,CAWSVQLTSGSPNEQYF,TGTGCCTGGAGTGTACAGCTGACTAGCGGGAGTCCCAACGAGCAGTACTTC
TRBV29-1,TRBJ1-1,-,-,CSVSQGNTEAFF,TGCAGCGTTTCACAGGGGAACACTGAAGCTTTCTTT
TRBV29-1,TRBJ2-5,-,-,CSVGHVRGTQYF,TGCAGCGTGGGACATGTACGGGGGACCCAGTACTTC
TRBV5-6,TRBJ1-1,-,once,CASSSDAEAFF,TGTGCCAGCAGCTCGGACGCTGAAGCTTTCTTT
TRBV5-6,TRBJ2-3,-,-,CASSFPGRGGTDTQYF,TGTGCCAGCAGCTTCCCCGGGAGAGGCGGCACAGATACGCAGTATTTT
TRBV28,TRBJ2-1,-,-,CASSLPYNEQFF,TGTGCCAGCAGTTTACCCTACAATGAGCAGTTCTTC
TRBV30,TRBJ2-3,TRBD2,-,CAWSVRAGGTDTQYF,TGTGCCTGGAGTGTACGGGCGGGGGGCACAGATACGCAGTATTTT
TRBV20-1,TRBJ2-7,-,-,CSAPGRYEQYF,TGCAGTGCCCCGGGCAGGTACGAGCAGTACTTC
TRBV7-2,TRBJ2-3,TRBD2,-,CASSLEGLARPWDTQYF,TGTGCCAGCAGCTTAGAGGGACTAGCCCGACCTTGGGATACGCAGTATTTT
TRBV7-2,TRBJ1-2,TRBD1,-,CASSYQTGQDGYTF,TGTGCCAGCAGCTACCAGACAGGGCAGGATGGCTACACCTTC
TRBV30,TRBJ1-2,-,-,CAWSEVGFYGYTF,TGTGCCTGGAGTGAGGTCGGTTTTTATGGCTACACCTTC
TRBV21-1,TRBJ2-3,-,few,CASSTGLAQDTQYF,TGTGCCAGCAGCACAGGACTAGCTCAGGATACGCAGTATTTT
TRBV7-9,TRBJ2-2,TRBD2,few,CASSSSSGRSLRLFF,TGTGCCAGCAGCTCATCTAGCGGGCGCTCTCTTCGACTGTTTTTT
TRBV29-1,TRBJ1-1,-,-,CSVVRVLNTEAFF,TGCAGCGTTGTACGGGTCCTGAACACTGAAGCTTTCTTT
TRBV30,TRBJ2-3,-,few,CAWDPGRHTDTQYF,TGTGCCTGGGACCCGGGACGGCACACAGATACGCAGTATTTT
TRBV18,TRBJ2-7,-,-,CASFRDDRHDLRAQYF,TGTGCCAGCTTCCGGGACGACCGACACGATTTACGAGCACAGTACTTC
TRBV7-9,TRBJ2-5,TRBD2,-,CASSAGLARSNQETQYF,TGTGCCAGCAGCGCGGGACTAGCGCGATCGAACCAAGAGACCCAGTACTTC
TRBV6-5,TRBJ2-3,-,few,CASSNPGSTDTQYF,TGTGCCAGCAGTAACCCGGGGAGCACAGATACGCAGTATTTT
TRBV10-3,TRBJ1-6,TRBD1,-,CAIRRQGEMNSPLHF,TGTGCCATCAGGAGACAGGGGGAGATGAATTCACCCCTCCACTTT
TRBV7-9,TRBJ2-1,-,-,CASTPLGPEYNEQFF,TGTGCCAGCACTCCCCTAGGGCCGGAGTACAATGAGCAGTTCTTC
TRBV4-3,TRBJ2-1,-,few,CASSQSLDPYNEQFF,TGCGCCAGCAGCCAATCTCTGGATCCCTACAATGAGCAGTTCTTC
TRBV5-1,TRBJ2-7,-,-,CASSRTRGSEQYF,TGCGCCAGCAGCCGTACAAGAGGGAGCGAGCAGTACTTC
TRBV5-1,TRBJ1-5,TRBD1,-,CASSAGTGNQPQHF,TGCGCCAGCAGCGCCGGGACAGGGAATCAGCCCCAGCATTTT
TRBV7-2,TRBJ2-3,TRBD1,-,CASSYLGQTSTDTQYF,TGTGCCAGCAGCTACTTGGGACAGACTAGCACAGATACGCAGTATTTT
TRBV7-2,TRBJ2-2,TRBD2,-,CASSYGLAGGELFF,TGTGCCAGCAGCTACGGACTAGCGGGTGGGGAGCTGTTTTTT
TRBV2,TRBJ1-2,-,-,CASIMAPESYGYTF,TGTGCCAGCATTATGGCACCTGAGAGCTATGGCTACACCTTC
TRBV7-9,TRBJ2-1,TRBD2,few,CASSFWTSGRATYNEQFF,TGTGCCAGCAGCTTTTGGACTAGCGGGAGGGCCACCTACAATGAGCAGTTCTTC
TRBV7-2,TRBJ2-5,TRBD2,-,CASSPLAGALQETQYF,TGTGCCAGCAGCCCCTTAGCGGGGGCCCTTCAAGAGACCCAGTACTTC
TRBV29-1,TRBJ2-3,-,few,CSVGGLPSRDTQYF,TGCAGCGTGGGGGGACTTCCCTCCAGGGATACGCAGTATTTT
TRBV15,TRBJ1-5,-,-,CATSRDHSNQPQHF,TGTGCCACCAGCAGAGACCATAGCAATCAGCCCCAGCATTTT
TRBV10-3,TRBJ2-3,-,-,CAIRAETGPQYF,TGTGCCATCAGGGCCGAGACAGGCCCGCAGTATTTT